This TCR beta chain was documented in a study of blood T cell repertoires in COVID-19. Turning to the study itself: COVID-19 samples from acute and convalescent phases originated in the United States, Italy and Spain. T cells, B-cell-depleted T cells, or PBMCs supplied cDNA or gDNA.

The V end lost 4 bases, the J end lost 0 bases, and 12 bases lay between the germline ends. The CDR3 is made up of 14 amino acids. Germline assignment: CDR1 SQVTM and CDR2 ANQGSEA. Authors' methods: How many nucleated cells were present was estimated from reference gene primer amplification. Assay: immunoSEQ multiplex PCR; the TCRdb copy retains only in-frame clones and omits some. For V, J and clone size, that table is used; D and trimming come from the DNA. This table has tens of thousands of clones, around 80% appearing once. A single count supports this clone. V usage is TRBV29-1 and J usage is TRBJ1-1, with a possible D match to TRBD1 (6 bases). The clonotype comes from a man in his fifties or sixties with acute or convalescent COVID-19. The sequenced sample consisted of peripheral blood. This chain's CDR3 is CSVGDGGLNTEAFF. In DNA form, the CDR3 reads TGCAGCGTTGGGGATGGGGGCCTGAACACTGAAGCTTTCTTT. The whole variable domain, remainder taken from reference TRBV29-1 and TRBJ1-1, is SAVISQKPSRDICQRGTSLTIQCQVDSQVTMMFWYRQQPGQSLTLIATANQGSEATYESGFVIDKFPISRPNLTFSTLTVSNMSPEDSSIYLCSVGDGGLNTEAFFGQGTRLTVV.